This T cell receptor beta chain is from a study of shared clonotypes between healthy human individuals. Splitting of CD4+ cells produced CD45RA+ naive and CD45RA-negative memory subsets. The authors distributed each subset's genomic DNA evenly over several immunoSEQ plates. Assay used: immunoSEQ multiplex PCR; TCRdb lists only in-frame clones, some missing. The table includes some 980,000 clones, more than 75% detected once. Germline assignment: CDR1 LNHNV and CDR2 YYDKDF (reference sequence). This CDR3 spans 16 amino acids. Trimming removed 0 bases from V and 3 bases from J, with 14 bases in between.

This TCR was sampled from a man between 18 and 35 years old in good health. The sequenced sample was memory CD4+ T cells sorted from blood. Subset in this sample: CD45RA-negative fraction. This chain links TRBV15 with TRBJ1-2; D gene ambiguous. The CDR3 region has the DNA TGTGCCACCAGCAGAGATGTCGGCGGCAATTACTATGGCTACACCTTC. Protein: CATSRDVGGNYYGYTF.